These T cell receptor beta chains were read from a single sample in a study of CD8 T cells in Susac syndrome. One entry per CDR3 protein results from TCRdb running MiXCR on the immunoSEQ multiplex PCR reads. This table has roughly 120,000 distinct CDR3 sequences, just under 95% appearing once. Sequencing was done on a sample of CD4+ T cells from PBMCs. Source of these receptors: a human donor in good health. Both conserved end residues are part of each CDR3. The D gene is left open where the match is weak. Clone sizes are given selectively: once, few, many, or a class where the clone is expanded.

TRBV4-1	TRBJ2-3	TRBD2	.	CASSQALTSGRTDTQYF	TGCGCCAGCAGCCAAGCCCTGACTAGCGGTCGCACAGATACGCAGTATTTT
TRBV7-9	TRBJ1-5	.	once	CASSLTGGSNQLQHF	TGTGCCAGCAGCTTGACGGGGGGAAGCAATCAGCTCCAGCATTTT
TRBV12-3/TRBV12-4	TRBJ2-6	.	once	CASSLTASGANVLTF	TGTGCCAGCAGTTTAACGGCCTCTGGGGCCAACGTCCTGACTTTC
TRBV11-2	TRBJ2-5	TRBD1	.	CASSLGPGQGKTQYF	TGTGCCAGCAGCTTAGGGCCCGGACAGGGAAAGACCCAGTACTTC
TRBV6-5	TRBJ1-1	TRBD1	.	CASNFRDRDKTEAFF	TGTGCCAGCAATTTCAGGGACAGGGATAAGACTGAAGCTTTCTTT
TRBV7-8	TRBJ2-5	TRBD2	.	CASSPRLAGVRETQYF	TGTGCCAGCAGCCCACGACTAGCGGGAGTACGAGAGACCCAGTACTTC
TRBV10-3	TRBJ2-7	TRBD1	.	CAIRTATGGHYEQYF	TGTGCCATCAGGACCGCGACAGGGGGCCACTACGAGCAGTACTTC
TRBV6-6	TRBJ1-2	.	.	CASRESGVTNYGYTF	TGTGCCAGCAGAGAAAGCGGGGTAACTAACTATGGCTACACCTTC
TRBV5-1	TRBJ2-1	TRBD2	.	CASSLVPGLANNEQFF	TGCGCCAGCAGCTTAGTTCCGGGACTAGCCAACAATGAGCAGTTCTTC
TRBV4-3	TRBJ2-1	.	once	CASSQSRGPASSYNEQFF	TGCGCCAGCAGCCAATCCCGAGGTCCAGCTAGCTCCTACAATGAGCAGTTCTTC
TRBV10-2	TRBJ1-1	.	.	CASIDTGSYGTTEAFF	TGCGCCAGCATCGATACAGGGTCGTATGGGACCACTGAAGCTTTCTTT
TRBV12-3/TRBV12-4	TRBJ2-7	TRBD2	.	CASSPGLAGPYEQYF	TGTGCCAGCAGTCCTGGACTAGCGGGCCCCTACGAGCAGTACTTC
TRBV20-1	TRBJ2-2	TRBD2	.	CSARDLRSGSISGELFF	TGCAGTGCTAGAGATCTCCGTAGCGGGAGTATCTCCGGGGAGCTGTTTTTT
TRBV5-1	TRBJ2-5	TRBD2	.	CASSSGGGQETQYF	TGCGCCAGCAGCTCGGGAGGAGGTCAAGAGACCCAGTACTTC
TRBV20-1	TRBJ1-1	.	.	CSARANEGTEAFF	TGCAGTGCTAGAGCCAACGAGGGGACTGAAGCTTTCTTT
TRBV2	TRBJ2-4	TRBD1	.	CASSDPGQGIINIQYF	TGTGCCAGCAGTGATCCGGGACAGGGGATAATAAACATTCAGTACTTC
TRBV6-5	TRBJ1-5	.	.	CASSPRQSSNQPQHF	TGTGCCAGCAGTCCCCGACAGAGTAGCAATCAGCCCCAGCATTTT
TRBV20-1	TRBJ1-2	TRBD1	.	CSARGGTGDENYGYTF	TGCAGTGCTAGAGGTGGTACAGGGGATGAAAACTATGGCTACACCTTC
TRBV11-2	TRBJ2-7	.	once	CASSFSSFYEQYF	TGTGCCAGCAGCTTTAGCAGTTTCTACGAGCAGTACTTC
TRBV20-1	TRBJ1-2	TRBD1	.	CSARADGQVRSYTF	TGCAGTGCTAGAGCTGACGGACAGGTTCGGAGCTACACCTTC
TRBV6-5	TRBJ2-5	.	.	CASSYSTGIQETQYF	TGTGCCAGCAGTTACTCAACAGGGATACAAGAGACCCAGTACTTC
TRBV20-1	TRBJ1-1	TRBD1	.	CSARDLGTGGAFF	TGCAGTGCTAGAGACCTAGGGACAGGGGGAGCTTTCTTT
TRBV12-5	TRBJ2-5	.	.	CASALVGQKETQYF	TGTGCTAGTGCCCTAGTTGGGCAGAAAGAGACCCAGTACTTC
TRBV20-1	TRBJ1-1	TRBD1	.	CSARPSYQGALTEAFF	TGCAGTGCTCGCCCATCTTACCAGGGGGCGCTTACTGAAGCTTTCTTT
TRBV7-7	TRBJ2-3	.	.	CASSLGQAQGTQYF	TGTGCCAGCAGCTTGGGGCAGGCCCAGGGTACGCAGTATTTT
TRBV5-1	TRBJ2-1	.	.	CASSGGGMTDEQFF	TGCGCCAGCAGCGGAGGCGGTATGACCGATGAGCAGTTCTTC
TRBV3-1	TRBJ2-7	.	.	CASSLRRESSYEQYF	TGTGCCAGCAGCCTACGGAGGGAAAGCTCCTACGAGCAGTACTTC
TRBV7-9	TRBJ2-7	.	.	CASSFGSRDGEQYF	TGTGCCAGCAGCTTCGGGTCGAGGGACGGCGAGCAGTACTTC
TRBV7-2	TRBJ2-7	.	.	CASTRYRPEQYF	TGTGCCAGCACCCGGTATCGGCCCGAGCAGTACTTC
TRBV3-1	TRBJ2-2	TRBD2	.	CASSPAGANTGELFF	TGTGCCAGCAGCCCTGCGGGAGCGAACACCGGGGAGCTGTTTTTT
TRBV2	TRBJ1-4	.	.	CASSELATNEKLFF	TGTGCCAGCAGTGAACTAGCAACTAATGAAAAACTGTTTTTT
TRBV3-1	TRBJ2-5	.	.	CASGGEETQYF	TGTGCCAGTGGAGGTGAGGAGACCCAGTACTTC
TRBV7-2	TRBJ2-3	TRBD2	.	CASGSGSTDTQYF	TGTGCCAGCGGTAGCGGGAGCACAGATACGCAGTATTTT
TRBV4-3	TRBJ2-1	TRBD2	.	CASSQRLAGVGGYNEQFF	TGCGCCAGCAGCCAGAGACTAGCGGGAGTAGGAGGCTACAATGAGCAGTTCTTC
TRBV3-1	TRBJ2-7	.	.	CASSQVDTSYEQYF	TGTGCCAGCAGCCAAGTTGACACCTCCTACGAGCAGTACTTC
TRBV15	TRBJ1-1	TRBD1	once	CATSRGRQGWTEAFF	TGTGCCACCAGCAGAGGTCGACAGGGTTGGACTGAAGCTTTCTTT
TRBV4-1	TRBJ2-1	.	.	CASSQIGSSYNEQFF	TGCGCCAGCAGCCAGATTGGGAGCTCCTACAATGAGCAGTTCTTC